This TCR beta chain was found in a study of patients and donors after allogeneic stem cell transplantation. The CDR3 length is 17 residues. The V gene's germline CDR1 is MNHEY and CDR2 SVGEGT. The trim removed 7 bases at V and 3 bases at J, leaving 10 bases unmatched. TCRdb passed the RT-PCR reads through MiXCR, listing each CDR3 protein once. The data contain about 960,000 distinct CDR3 sequences, roughly 18% of them singletons. This receptor was identified in a human donor who was either an allogeneic HSCT recipient or a stem cell or donor lymphocyte infusion donor (not recorded which). It is not recorded whose cells these are; they may come from a transplant donor. The sample was blood, either unsorted or a sorted T cell fraction (not recorded which). V is TRBV6-2 or TRBV6-3 and J is TRBJ2-2; TRBD1 aligns across 11 bases. The CDR3 protein is CASILWDRGTDTGELFF. Here the CDR3 DNA reads TGTGCCAGCATTCTCTGGGACAGGGGGACGGACACCGGGGAGCTGTTTTTT.